Listed here is a single T cell receptor (beta chain). Its target is not known. Time point specified: week 23, last vaccination. Each dose delivered 300 ug of mutant IDH1 20-mer peptide subcutaneously with imiquimod. Trimming at V came to 7 bases and at J to 12 bases, leaving 15 bases not matched to a gene. The CDR3 has 15 amino acids. In germline, CDR1 is MDHEN, CDR2 SYDVKM. The data belong to a study of a mutant IDH1 vaccine in newly diagnosed glioma. Libraries were prepared by immunoSEQ multiplex PCR; TCRdb keeps only in-frame clonotypes and omits some of them. This sample has approximately 66,000 clones; about 87% occur once, and the top ten carry about an eighth.

This specimen consisted of PBMCs, obtained from a glioma patient whose treatment included an IDH1 peptide vaccine. The receptor was derived from a man younger than 35 with glioma. The chain combines TRBV28 with TRBJ1-4; 9 bases line up with TRBD1. CDR3 in amino acids: CASTGQGTGYRELFF. DNA of the CDR3: TGTGCCAGCACGGGTCAGGGGACAGGGTATAGGGAACTGTTTTTT.